This T cell receptor beta chain was retrieved from a study of blood T cells in healthy people across ages. A second PCR, run for roughly 7 to 12 cycles, used a sample-barcoded 5' primer plus a J-beta primer mix. TCRdb processed the 5' RACE reads anew with MiXCR; each CDR3 protein has one entry. Of about 1.7 million distinct CDR3 sequences in the sample, about 30% are singletons; the top ten hold about 8%. Findings and caveats of the study: Donor CMV infection status was unknown, possibly confounding age-related changes in expanded clonotypes. In long-lived donors, naive CD4+ cell counts and diversity exceeded those of aged donors.

The length of the CDR3 is 16 residues. V dropped 3 bases and J dropped 3 bases, with 17 bases sitting between them. Germline V CDR1 and CDR2: MNHEY, SVGAGI. This clonotype was counted at least ten times. The antigen is not known. The chain recombines TRBV6-5 with TRBJ1-1; tentatively, D is TRBD1 (6 bases). The receptor was derived from a woman between 25 and 40 years old in good health. The specimen sequenced was blood. The CDR3 loop reads CASSYRWQGRHTEAFF. CDR3 sequence (DNA): TGTGCCAGCAGTTATCGTTGGCAGGGGAGACACACTGAAGCTTTCTTT.